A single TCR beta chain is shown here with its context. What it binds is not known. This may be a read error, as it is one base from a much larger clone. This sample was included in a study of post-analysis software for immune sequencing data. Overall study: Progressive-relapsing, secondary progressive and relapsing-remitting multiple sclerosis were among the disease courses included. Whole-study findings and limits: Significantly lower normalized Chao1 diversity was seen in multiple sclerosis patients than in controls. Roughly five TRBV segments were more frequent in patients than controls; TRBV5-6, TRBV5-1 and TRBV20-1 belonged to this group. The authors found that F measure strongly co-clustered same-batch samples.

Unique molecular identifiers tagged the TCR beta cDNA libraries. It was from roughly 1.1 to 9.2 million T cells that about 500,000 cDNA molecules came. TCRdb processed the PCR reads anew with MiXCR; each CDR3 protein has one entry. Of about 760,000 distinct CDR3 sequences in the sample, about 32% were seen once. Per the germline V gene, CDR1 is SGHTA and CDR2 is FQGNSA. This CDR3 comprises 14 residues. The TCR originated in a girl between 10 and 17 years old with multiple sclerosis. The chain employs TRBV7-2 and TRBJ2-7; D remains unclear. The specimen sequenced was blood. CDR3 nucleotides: TGTGCCGGCAGCTTAAGTGAAGGGCCCTACGAGCAGTACTTC. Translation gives CAGSLSEGPYEQYF.